The 8 T cell receptor beta chains below come from one sample, sequenced in a study of T cells after posttransplantation cyclophosphamide. Treatment was busulfan-fludarabine conditioning, a marrow graft, and cyclophosphamide on days +3 and +4. Only in-frame clones appear in the TCRdb table, and some are missing; sequencing was by immunoSEQ multiplex PCR. The sample includes approximately 17,000 clones, none of them occurring once. Material: PBMCs, obtained after allogeneic stem cell transplant with posttransplant cyclophosphamide. These receptors all stem from a female patient in her 30s who received an allogeneic stem cell transplant from a related donor, was CMV-positive, and had no GVHD. Some T cells may have originated in the graft donor.

This clone was detected many times. This sequence joins TRBV5-4 and TRBJ2-3; 8 bases are a match to TRBD2. Germline trimming cut 3 bases from V and 3 bases from J; bases unmatched to any gene: 21. This CDR3 region has 20 residues. Germline V CDR1 and CDR2: SGHNT, YYREEE (reference sequence). Here the CDR3 reads CASSSPGQSARSGSTDTQYF. The CDR3 region has the DNA TGTGCCAGCAGCTCGCCCGGACAGTCTGCAAGAAGCGGGAGTACAGATACGCAGTATTTT.

The table lists this clone with many counts. This chain joins TRBV27 and TRBJ2-7; D possibly corresponds to TRBD2 (6 bases). Trimming removed 5 bases at V and 1 base at J, with 18 bases between. This CDR3 is built from 16 residues. Germline-derived CDR1 and CDR2 are MNHEY and SMNVEV (reference sequence). CDR3 sequence: CASSPRPGLRSYEQYF. The CDR3 DNA reads as TGTGCCAGCAGTCCGAGACCGGGACTTCGATCCTACGAGCAGTACTTC.

This clone was seen many times. The V and J genes are TRBV6-5 and TRBJ1-1; D gene ambiguous. The length of the CDR3 is 15 residues. V was cut by 5 bases and J by 4 bases, with 17 bases left in between. The germline V gene encodes CDR1 MNHEY and CDR2 SVGAGI. The chain's CDR3 is CASSTRVRGGTEAFF. Written as DNA, the CDR3 is TGTGCCAGCAGTACCCGAGTCCGGGGTGGCACTGAAGCTTTCTTT.

This clone was seen ten or more times. The rearrangement uses TRBV6-1 and TRBJ2-7; 8 nucleotides align to TRBD1. CDR1 and CDR2 (germline): MNHNS, SASEGT. CDR3 size: 14 residues. V trimming: 7 bases; J trimming: 3 bases; junction bases outside the gene matches: 8. This CDR3 reads CASILRGHGYEQYF. DNA of the CDR3: TGTGCCAGCATCCTCAGGGGGCACGGCTACGAGCAGTACTTC.

About this clone itself: A read error may explain this, as a much larger clone is one base away. The V gene is TRBV15, the J gene TRBJ2-7; 7 nucleotides agree with TRBD1. The CDR3 loop spans 14 amino acids. The germline gives CDR1 LNHNV, CDR2 YYDKDF (reference sequence). CDR3 in DNA: TGTGCCACCAGCAGAGAGACAGGGAGCTACGAGCAGCACTTC. It specifies CATSRETGSYEQHF. Filled out from reference TRBV15 and TRBJ2-7, the complete variable domain reads DAMVIQNPRYQVTQFGKPVTLSCSQTLNHNVMYWYQQKSSQAPKLLFHYYDKDFNNEADTPDNFQSRRPNTSFCFLDIRSPGLGDTAMYLCATSRETGSYEQHFGPGTRLTVT.

This clone occurred many times. The chain recombines TRBV7-9 with TRBJ2-5, with D possibly being TRBD1 (5 bases). The DNA end is a closer match to TRBJ2-7, so the J assignment may be wrong. This CDR3 region has 15 residues. Germline CDR1 SEHNR, CDR2 FQNEAQ (reference sequence). The CDR3, as DNA: TGTGCCAGCAGCTTAGGACGGACAACCTCCTACGAGCAGTACTTC. This translates into CASSLGRTTSYEQYF.

The table lists this clone with many counts. The chain joins TRBV7-9 to TRBJ1-2, with TRBD1 identical over 7 bases. V was pared by 5 bases and J by 7 bases, with 4 bases of the junction left unmatched. The CDR3 is made up of 12 amino acids. CDR1 SEHNR and CDR2 FQNEAQ come from the germline V gene (reference sequence). CDR3: CASSTQGLGYTF. CDR3 in DNA: TGTGCCAGCAGCACACAGGGGCTTGGCTACACCTTC.

Ten or more counts support this clone. The J gene is TRBJ2-3, the V gene TRBV9; tentatively, D is TRBD1 (5 bases). Germline loops: CDR1 SGDLS, CDR2 YYNGEE. The CDR3 length is 15 residues. V lost 0 bases, J lost 1 base, and 9 bases lay in between. The CDR3 DNA reads as TGTGCCAGCAGCGTAGGAATAGGGGGCACAGATACGCAGTATTTT. The encoded protein is CASSVGIGGTDTQYF.